This T cell receptor beta chain was sequenced for a study of siplizumab effects on memory and regulatory T cells. Per sample, roughly 99,000 TCR templates were assayed. Produced via immunoSEQ multiplex PCR; TCRdb's table is partial and in-frame only. The sample comprises 87,000 or so clones, about 87% of which are singletons, and around 14% rests with the top ten. As for this clone: Its antigen is unidentified.

Study results and caveats: Mappable CD4+ clones that were alloreactive averaged approximately 69% Treg-derived with siplizumab versus approximately 27% in controls. Naive T cells seemed more diverse than memory cells; they also seemed major alloresponse contributors. In the presence of siplizumab, alloreactive sequences traceable to unstimulated CD4+ memory cells were significantly reduced.

The CDR3 is made up of 15 amino acids. The V end lost 3 bases, the J end lost 5 bases, and 16 bases lay between the germline ends. The germline V gene encodes CDR1 SGHTA and CDR2 FQGTGA. This TCR was sampled from a human donor in good health. This chain links TRBV7-3 with TRBJ2-5; either TRBD1 or TRBD2 may supply D (5 bases each). Sequences were obtained from CD4+ T cells sorted from blood. CDR3 amino acids: CASSLGDGRVETQYF. The CDR3, as DNA: TGTGCCAGCAGCTTGGGGGACGGCCGAGTTGAGACCCAGTACTTC.